This T cell receptor (beta chain) was recovered during a study of blood T cell repertoires in COVID-19. Whole-study context: Some COVID-19 samples were acute and others convalescent; all came from the United States, Italy and Spain. Sources were T cells, B-cell-depleted T cells, or PBMCs; the material itself was cDNA or gDNA.

This CDR3 region has 15 residues. Trimming removed 4 bases from V and 5 bases from J, with 12 bases in between. Germline V gene sequence: CDR1 LGHDT, CDR2 YNNKEL (reference sequence). Original analysis: The authors estimated nucleated cell counts from reference gene primer amplification. The assay was immunoSEQ multiplex PCR, and TCRdb's table has in-frame clones only and misses some. V, J and clone size reflect that table, while D and trimming were determined from the DNA. The repertoire holds approximately 220,000 clones, 86% seen once, with 2.2% in the top ten. This clone has just a few counts. The sequenced material came from peripheral blood. The gene calls are TRBV3-1 (or the pseudogene TRBV3-2) and TRBJ1-6; D unresolved. The TCR comes from a woman in her fifties or sixties with acute or convalescent COVID-19. This CDR3 reads CASSPQRSDNSPLHF. The CDR3 region has the DNA TGTGCCAGCAGCCCCCAGCGCAGCGATAATTCACCCCTCCACTTT.